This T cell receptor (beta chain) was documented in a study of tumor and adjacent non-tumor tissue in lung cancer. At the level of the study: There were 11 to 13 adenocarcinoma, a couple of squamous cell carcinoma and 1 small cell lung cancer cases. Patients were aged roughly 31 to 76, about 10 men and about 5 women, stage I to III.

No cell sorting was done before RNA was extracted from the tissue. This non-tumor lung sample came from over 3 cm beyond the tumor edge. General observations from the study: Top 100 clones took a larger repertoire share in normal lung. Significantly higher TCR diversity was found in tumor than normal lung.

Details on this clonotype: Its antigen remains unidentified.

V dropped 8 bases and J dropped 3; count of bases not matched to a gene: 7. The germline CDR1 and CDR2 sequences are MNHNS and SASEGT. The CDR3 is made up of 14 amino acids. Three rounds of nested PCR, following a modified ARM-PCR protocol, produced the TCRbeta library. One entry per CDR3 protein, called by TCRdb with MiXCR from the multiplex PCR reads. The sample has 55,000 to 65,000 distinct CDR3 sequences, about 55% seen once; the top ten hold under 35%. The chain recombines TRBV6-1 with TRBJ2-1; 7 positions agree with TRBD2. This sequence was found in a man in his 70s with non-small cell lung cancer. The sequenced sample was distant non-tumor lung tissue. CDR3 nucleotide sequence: TGTGCCAGCGGGCCGCGGGAGTACTACAATGAGCAGTTCTTC. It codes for CASGPREYYNEQFF.